These T cell receptor beta chains were read from a single sample in a study of shared clonotypes between healthy human individuals. Assay used: immunoSEQ multiplex PCR; TCRdb lists only in-frame clones, some missing. Of approximately 590,000 clones in the sample, roughly 96% are singletons; the top ten hold 0.095% to 0.12%. Sample: naive CD8+ T cells sorted from blood. These receptors originate from a woman younger than 45 in good health. Each CDR3 is given with its conserved first and last residue. The order of the fields is V gene, D gene, J gene, clone size, CDR3 length, CDR3 DNA, CDR3 protein. The D gene is left open where the match is weak. Part of the rows lack a size; the others show once, few, many or a class for expanded clones.

V: TRBV27
D: TRBD2
J: TRBJ2-2
size: few
length: 15
DNA: TGTGCCAGCAGTTCCGGGACTAGCGGGACCGGGGAGCTGTTTTTT
CDR3: CASSSGTSGTGELFF

V: TRBV28
D: NA
J: TRBJ2-7
size: NA
length: 12
DNA: TGTGCCACACAGGGAATCTCCCACGAGCAGTACTTC
CDR3: CATQGISHEQYF

V: TRBV14
D: NA
J: TRBJ2-7
size: NA
length: 14
DNA: TGTGCCAGCAGCCAAGTGAACAGGGTGTACGAGCAGTACTTC
CDR3: CASSQVNRVYEQYF

V: TRBV5-1
D: NA
J: TRBJ1-1
size: NA
length: 13
DNA: TGCGCCAGCAGCCCGGACGGGAACACTGAAGCTTTCTTT
CDR3: CASSPDGNTEAFF

V: TRBV14
D: NA
J: TRBJ2-3
size: NA
length: 18
DNA: TGTGCCAGCAGCCAAGGCATTGTTTGGGGAGTCGGCACAGATACGCAGTATTTT
CDR3: CASSQGIVWGVGTDTQYF

V: TRBV5-1
D: NA
J: TRBJ1-4
size: NA
length: 13
DNA: TGCGCCAGCAGCTGGACAACTAATGAAAAACTGTTTTTT
CDR3: CASSWTTNEKLFF

V: TRBV7-8
D: TRBD2
J: TRBJ2-1
size: NA
length: 17
DNA: TGTGCCAGCAGCTTACGGGCGGGAGGGCCCCTGGGCAATGAGCAGTTCTTC
CDR3: CASSLRAGGPLGNEQFF

V: TRBV27
D: TRBD1
J: TRBJ2-7
size: NA
length: 13
DNA: TGTGCCACCAATCGGGGACAGGGGGTCGAGCAGTACTTC
CDR3: CATNRGQGVEQYF

V: TRBV6-4
D: NA
J: TRBJ1-4
size: NA
length: 18
DNA: TGTGCCAGCAGTGATCAGATAAGACTAACGTCAACTAATGAAAAACTGTTTTTT
CDR3: CASSDQIRLTSTNEKLFF

V: TRBV4-2
D: TRBD2
J: TRBJ2-3
size: NA
length: 16
DNA: TGTGCCAGCAGCCAAGACAGACTAGCTAGCACAGATACGCAGTATTTT
CDR3: CASSQDRLASTDTQYF

V: TRBV4-1
D: NA
J: TRBJ2-1
size: NA
length: 14
DNA: TGCGCCAGCAGCCACCAGGCGCCGTACAATGAGCAGTTCTTC
CDR3: CASSHQAPYNEQFF

V: TRBV5-5
D: TRBD1
J: TRBJ1-5
size: NA
length: 15
DNA: TGTGCCAGCAGCTTGGGCAGACAGGGAAATCAGCCCCAGCATTTT
CDR3: CASSLGRQGNQPQHF

V: TRBV2
D: NA
J: TRBJ2-5
size: NA
length: 13
DNA: TGTGCCAGCAGTGGTGGACAGTTAGAGACCCAGTACTTC
CDR3: CASSGGQLETQYF

V: TRBV7-9
D: NA
J: TRBJ2-7
size: NA
length: 17
DNA: TGTGCCAGCAGCTTAGACTCCCTGGGACACGGGTCCTACGAGCAGTACTTC
CDR3: CASSLDSLGHGSYEQYF

V: TRBV5-1
D: NA
J: TRBJ2-7
size: NA
length: 14
DNA: TGCGCCAGCAGCTTGGAGGGGGGGATCTACGAGCAGTACTTC
CDR3: CASSLEGGIYEQYF

V: TRBV19
D: NA
J: TRBJ1-2
size: NA
length: 14
DNA: TGTGCCAGTAGTCCCCGGTGGGAGGGCTATGGCTACACCTTC
CDR3: CASSPRWEGYGYTF

V: TRBV6-1
D: TRBD1
J: TRBJ1-5
size: NA
length: 13
DNA: TGTGCCAGCCTACAGGGGGCGCGATCAGCCCAGCATTTT
CDR3: CASLQGARSAQHF

V: TRBV9
D: NA
J: TRBJ2-2
size: NA
length: 15
DNA: TGTGCCAGCAGCGTAGCTAGGGCGAACACCGGGGAGCTGTTTTTT
CDR3: CASSVARANTGELFF

V: TRBV7-2
D: TRBD2
J: TRBJ2-7
size: NA
length: 15
DNA: TGTGCCAGCAGACAGGTGAGCGGGAACCCCTACGAGCAGTACTTC
CDR3: CASRQVSGNPYEQYF

V: TRBV27
D: NA
J: TRBJ2-2
size: few
length: 13
DNA: TGTGCCAGCAGTTTAGGGAACACCGGGGAGCTGTTTTTT
CDR3: CASSLGNTGELFF

V: TRBV28
D: NA
J: TRBJ1-5
size: NA
length: 13
DNA: TGTGCCAGCAGTTCAGGGGTAGGCCAGCCCCAGCATTTT
CDR3: CASSSGVGQPQHF

V: TRBV7-8
D: TRBD1
J: TRBJ2-7
size: NA
length: 18
DNA: TGTGCCAGCAGCTTAGTCCGGACAGGGGGCTATAGCTCCTACGAGCAGTACTTC
CDR3: CASSLVRTGGYSSYEQYF

V: TRBV7-7
D: NA
J: TRBJ1-1
size: NA
length: 13
DNA: TGTGCCAGCAGCTTAGGGGAGAACACTGAAGCTTTCTTT
CDR3: CASSLGENTEAFF

V: TRBV9
D: NA
J: TRBJ2-1
size: NA
length: 15
DNA: TGTGCCAGCCATCCTAGACAGGCCTCCTACAATGAGCAGTTCTTC
CDR3: CASHPRQASYNEQFF

V: TRBV5-1
D: NA
J: TRBJ1-1
size: NA
length: 14
DNA: TGCGCCAGCCGGTCCGAGGGGAGATGGACTGAAGCTTTCTTT
CDR3: CASRSEGRWTEAFF

V: TRBV7-2
D: TRBD2
J: TRBJ2-1
size: NA
length: 15
DNA: TGTGCCAGCAGCAAGCGGGACTCCATATACAATGAGCAGTTCTTC
CDR3: CASSKRDSIYNEQFF

V: TRBV27
D: TRBD1
J: TRBJ1-2
size: NA
length: 14
DNA: TGTGCCAGCAGTCCCAGGGGGAGATTATATGGCTACACCTTC
CDR3: CASSPRGRLYGYTF

V: TRBV28
D: NA
J: TRBJ2-2
size: NA
length: 14
DNA: TGTGCCAGCAGTTTACAGGTGAACACCGGGGAGCTGTTTTTT
CDR3: CASSLQVNTGELFF

V: TRBV7-9
D: NA
J: TRBJ2-3
size: NA
length: 16
DNA: TGTGCCAGCAGGTTAGCCGGGTCAGGGGAGTCAGATACGCAGTATTTT
CDR3: CASRLAGSGESDTQYF

V: TRBV27
D: NA
J: TRBJ1-1
size: NA
length: 14
DNA: TGTGCCAGCAGTGGCCCCAGAGGAACCACTGAAGCTTTCTTT
CDR3: CASSGPRGTTEAFF

V: TRBV10-1
D: NA
J: TRBJ2-1
size: NA
length: 12
DNA: TGCGCCGTCCCCCGGACCTACAATGAGCAGTTCTTC
CDR3: CAVPRTYNEQFF

V: TRBV5-4
D: NA
J: TRBJ2-1
size: NA
length: 15
DNA: TGTGCCAGCAGGTCGGGAGTAAGCTCCTACAATGAGCAGTTCTTC
CDR3: CASRSGVSSYNEQFF

V: TRBV29-1
D: NA
J: TRBJ2-4
size: NA
length: 12
DNA: TGCAGCGTTCTAGACAGAATAAACATTCAGTACTTC
CDR3: CSVLDRINIQYF

V: TRBV5-1
D: NA
J: TRBJ1-2
size: NA
length: 14
DNA: TGCGCCAGCAGCTTCACCCAGGGCGGCTATGGCTACACCTTC
CDR3: CASSFTQGGYGYTF

V: TRBV5-6
D: TRBD1
J: TRBJ2-1
size: NA
length: 16
DNA: TGTGCCAGCAGCTCCGAGGGCGGGACAGGTTACAATGAGCAGTTCTTC
CDR3: CASSSEGGTGYNEQFF

V: TRBV6-5
D: NA
J: TRBJ1-1
size: NA
length: 13
DNA: TGTGCCAGCAGTTATGGGACACACACTGAAGCTTTCTTT
CDR3: CASSYGTHTEAFF

V: TRBV7-8
D: TRBD2
J: TRBJ2-1
size: NA
length: 16
DNA: TGTGCCAGCAGCTTAGACGGGACTAGCATTCGTTCGGAGCAGTTCTTC
CDR3: CASSLDGTSIRSEQFF

V: TRBV6-1
D: NA
J: TRBJ2-2
size: NA
length: 11
DNA: TGTGCCACCAACGGCGCCGGGGAGCTGTTTTTT
CDR3: CATNGAGELFF

V: TRBV30
D: NA
J: TRBJ1-1
size: NA
length: 14
DNA: TGTGCCTGGACCGGAGGGGGGGCTTGGACTGAAGCTTTCTTT
CDR3: CAWTGGGAWTEAFF

V: TRBV30
D: TRBD2
J: TRBJ2-1
size: NA
length: 18
DNA: TGTGCCTGGAGTGTATTAGGACTAGCGGGAGTCTCCTACAATGAGCAGTTCTTC
CDR3: CAWSVLGLAGVSYNEQFF

V: TRBV7-9
D: TRBD1
J: TRBJ1-2
size: NA
length: 14
DNA: TGTGCCAGCAGCCTAATGGACAGGCCCTATGGCTACACCTTC
CDR3: CASSLMDRPYGYTF

V: TRBV7-2
D: TRBD2
J: TRBJ2-7
size: NA
length: 17
DNA: TGTGCCAGCAGCTGGGCGGGACTAGCGGGAAGCTCCTACGAGCAGTACTTC
CDR3: CASSWAGLAGSSYEQYF

V: TRBV2
D: TRBD2
J: TRBJ2-1
size: once
length: 15
DNA: TGTGCCAGCAGTGCAGCGGGAGGGTACTACAATGAGCAGTTCTTC
CDR3: CASSAAGGYYNEQFF

V: TRBV2
D: TRBD1
J: TRBJ1-5
size: NA
length: 15
DNA: TGTGCCAGCAGTGGGGGACAGGGAACAAATCAGCCCCAGCATTTT
CDR3: CASSGGQGTNQPQHF

V: TRBV7-2
D: TRBD1
J: TRBJ1-1
size: NA
length: 14
DNA: TGTGCCAGCAGCTTAGGAGGGGGCCCCACTGAAGCTTTCTTT
CDR3: CASSLGGGPTEAFF

V: TRBV13
D: TRBD2
J: TRBJ2-5
size: NA
length: 17
DNA: TGTGCCAGCAGCTTAGATCGGACTAGCGAAAACCAAGAGACCCAGTACTTC
CDR3: CASSLDRTSENQETQYF

V: TRBV11-2
D: NA
J: TRBJ2-1
size: once
length: 13
DNA: TGTGCCAGCAGCGCGGACCCCCTTCTTGAGCAGTTCTTC
CDR3: CASSADPLLEQFF

V: TRBV7-9
D: NA
J: TRBJ2-1
size: NA
length: 12
DNA: TGTGCCAGCAGCTTAGGTCTGATGGAGCAGTTCTTC
CDR3: CASSLGLMEQFF